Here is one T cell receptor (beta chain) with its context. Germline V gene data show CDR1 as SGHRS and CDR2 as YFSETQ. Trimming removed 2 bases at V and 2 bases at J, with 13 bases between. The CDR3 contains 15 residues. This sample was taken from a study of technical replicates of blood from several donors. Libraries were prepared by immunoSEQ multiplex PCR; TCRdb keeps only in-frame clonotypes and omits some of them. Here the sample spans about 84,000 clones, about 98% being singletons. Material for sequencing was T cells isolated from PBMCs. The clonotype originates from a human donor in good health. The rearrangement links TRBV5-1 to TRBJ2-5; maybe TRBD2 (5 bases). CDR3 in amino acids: CASSFEGEKQETQYF. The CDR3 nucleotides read TGCGCCAGCAGCTTTGAGGGCGAGAAACAAGAGACCCAGTACTTC.